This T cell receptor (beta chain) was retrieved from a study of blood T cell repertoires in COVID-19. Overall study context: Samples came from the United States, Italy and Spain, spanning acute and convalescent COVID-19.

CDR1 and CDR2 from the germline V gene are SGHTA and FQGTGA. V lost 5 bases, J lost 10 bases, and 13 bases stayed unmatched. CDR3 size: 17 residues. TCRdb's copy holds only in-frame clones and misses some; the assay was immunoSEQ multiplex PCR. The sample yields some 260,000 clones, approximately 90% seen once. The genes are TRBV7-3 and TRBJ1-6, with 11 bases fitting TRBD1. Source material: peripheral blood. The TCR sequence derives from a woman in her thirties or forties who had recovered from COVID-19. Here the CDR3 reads CASSPGQGDFLRSPLHF. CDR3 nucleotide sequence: TGTGCCAGCAGCCCGGGACAGGGGGATTTCTTGCGGTCACCCCTCCACTTT. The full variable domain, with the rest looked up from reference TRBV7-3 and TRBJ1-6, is GAGVSQTPSNKVTEKGKYVELRCDPISGHTALYWYRQSLGQGPEFLIYFQGTGAADDSGLPNDRFFAVRPEGSVSTLKIQRTERGDSAVYLCASSPGQGDFLRSPLHFGNGTRLTVT.